This T cell receptor beta chain was sequenced during a study of immune cell composition in non-small cell lung cancer. General study results and limits: Tumour TCR-beta clonality showed no significant link to smoking pack-years. Squamous carcinomas (roughly 80%) more often had tumour-associated clones >0.5% than adenocarcinomas (33%). Squamous lung tumours showed higher top 10 clone scores and clonality than adenocarcinomas.

There are a few counts of this clone. Antigen: not known. Template was genomic DNA from frozen, unsorted single-cell suspensions. V lost 0 bases and J 3 bases, leaving 7 bases between the germline ends. CDR1 SGHRS and CDR2 YFSETQ come from the germline V gene. The CDR3 consists of 13 residues. Clones were sequenced by immunoSEQ multiplex PCR, and TCRdb holds only the in-frame ones, with some missing. The table has 2,500 to 3,000 clones, approximately 84% seen once; the top ten hold around 18%. The sequencing input was lung tumor tissue. The genes are TRBV5-1 and TRBJ2-7; D unclear. This receptor was taken from a human donor with non-small cell lung cancer. The CDR3 loop is CASSLDSDYEQYF. The CDR3 nucleotides read TGCGCCAGCAGCTTGGACTCTGACTACGAGCAGTACTTC.